These T cell receptor beta chains were read from a single sample in a study of radiotherapy plus CTLA-4 blockade in lung cancer. Clones were read by immunoSEQ multiplex PCR, and TCRdb kept only the in-frame ones, dropping some. The sample contains around 85,000 clones, approximately 86% of which appear only once. The material was peripheral blood, obtained from a patient treated with radiotherapy plus ipilimumab. The receptors here all came from a human donor with non-small cell lung cancer who had a partial response to radiotherapy plus ipilimumab. CDR3s include the opening cysteine and the closing phenylalanine or tryptophan. D genes are given only for firm matches. The size field is filled for only some rows; it gives once, few, many or a size class.

cdr3_length | j_call | d_call | v_call | clone_size | cdr3_aa | cdr3_nt
16 | TRBJ1-6 | - | TRBV30 | - | CAWSYLRQITGSPLHF | TGTGCCTGGAGTTACCTGCGACAGATTACGGGTTCACCCCTCCACTTT
13 | TRBJ2-7 | - | TRBV5-1 | - | CASSLERDYEQYF | TGCGCCAGCAGCTTGGAAAGAGACTACGAGCAGTACTTC
16 | TRBJ2-2 | - | TRBV11-3 | - | CASSLEGPRGTGELFF | TGTGCCAGCAGCTTAGAGGGGCCCCGCGGCACCGGGGAGCTGTTTTTT
16 | TRBJ1-3 | - | TRBV18 | - | CASSLSQQGTGNTIYF | TGTGCCAGCTCACTATCTCAACAGGGTACTGGAAACACCATATATTTT
16 | TRBJ1-4 | TRBD1 | TRBV6-5 | few | CASSYDRKGQIEKLFF | TGTGCCAGCAGTTACGATCGAAAGGGACAGATTGAAAAACTGTTTTTT
15 | TRBJ2-1 | TRBD2 | TRBV7-2 | once | CASSFGLSTSGRQFF | TGTGCCAGCAGCTTTGGCCTTTCGACTAGCGGGAGGCAGTTCTTC
13 | TRBJ2-7 | - | TRBV5-6 | once | CATSRGTAYEQYF | TGTGCCACCTCAAGGGGCACCGCCTACGAGCAGTACTTC
13 | TRBJ1-1 | TRBD1 | TRBV7-9 | - | CASSPVTGVEAFF | TGTGCCAGCAGCCCAGTGACAGGGGTTGAAGCTTTCTTT
13 | TRBJ1-1 | - | TRBV13 | - | CASSAQGNTEAFF | TGTGCCAGCAGCGCACAGGGAAACACTGAAGCTTTCTTT
15 | TRBJ2-1 | TRBD1 | TRBV10-3 | - | CAISESTGTYNEQFF | TGTGCCATCAGTGAGTCGACAGGGACCTACAATGAGCAGTTCTTC
15 | TRBJ1-5 | TRBD1 | TRBV5-6 | - | CASSGGTGINQPQHF | TGTGCCAGCAGCGGCGGGACAGGGATTAATCAGCCCCAGCATTTT
15 | TRBJ2-3 | - | TRBV6-5 | - | CASSYRRAGTDTQYF | TGTGCCAGCTCCTACCGGAGGGCCGGTACAGATACGCAGTATTTT
14 | TRBJ2-1 | TRBD1 | TRBV6-1 | - | CASSADRGGNEQFF | TGTGCCAGCAGTGCCGACAGGGGTGGGAATGAGCAGTTCTTC
13 | TRBJ1-2 | TRBD1 | TRBV28 | - | CASSPTGTGGYTF | TGTGCCAGCAGTCCGACAGGGACGGGCGGCTACACCTTC
13 | TRBJ1-2 | - | TRBV7-2 | - | CASSLAGLSGYTF | TGTGCCAGCAGCTTAGCGGGACTGAGTGGCTACACCTTC
15 | TRBJ1-1 | TRBD1 | TRBV27 | once | CASIMGQGAGTEAFF | TGTGCCAGCATCATGGGACAGGGGGCGGGGACTGAAGCTTTCTTT
18 | TRBJ2-6 | TRBD1 | TRBV5-4 | - | CASSLVRQGVWGANVLTF | TGTGCCAGCAGCTTGGTCCGGCAGGGGGTGTGGGGGGCCAACGTCCTGACTTTC
13 | TRBJ2-5 | - | TRBV5-6 | few | CASSLTEGETQYF | TGTGCCAGCAGCTTGACGGAGGGAGAGACCCAGTACTTC
17 | TRBJ2-6 | - | TRBV28 | - | CASSFGDTGSGANVLTF | TGTGCCAGCAGTTTTGGGGACACTGGTTCTGGGGCCAACGTCCTGACTTTC
16 | TRBJ2-1 | TRBD1 | TRBV19 | - | CASSIIGTGHDNEQFF | TGTGCCAGTAGTATTATCGGGACAGGGCACGACAATGAGCAGTTCTTC
11 | TRBJ1-1 | - | TRBV20-1 | - | CSAERNTEAFF | TGCAGTGCCGAGAGGAACACTGAAGCTTTCTTT
16 | TRBJ1-3 | - | TRBV28 | - | CASLNRGAYSGNTIYF | TGTGCCAGCCTAAACCGGGGGGCCTACTCTGGAAACACCATATATTTT
17 | TRBJ1-3 | TRBD1 | TRBV11-2 | - | CASSPGQTLASGNTIYF | TGTGCCAGCAGCCCGGGACAGACCCTAGCTTCGGGAAACACCATATATTTT
14 | TRBJ2-1 | TRBD2 | TRBV27 | - | CASSGAGARNEQFF | TGTGCCAGCTCCGGGGCGGGAGCACGGAATGAGCAGTTCTTC
15 | TRBJ2-5 | - | TRBV4-3 | - | CASSQEDSRQETQYF | TGCGCCAGCAGCCAAGAGGACTCCCGACAAGAGACCCAGTACTTC
14 | TRBJ1-1 | - | TRBV18 | - | CASSRAGGPPEAFF | TGTGCCAGCTCACGAGCTGGGGGCCCCCCTGAAGCTTTCTTT
14 | TRBJ2-1 | TRBD2 | TRBV5-8 | - | CASSAETSRNEQFF | TGTGCCAGCAGCGCGGAGACTAGCCGGAATGAGCAGTTCTTC
17 | TRBJ1-4 | TRBD1 | TRBV27 | - | CASSYRGLYTTNEKLFF | TGTGCCAGCAGTTACAGGGGGCTGTACACCACTAATGAAAAACTGTTTTTT
14 | TRBJ2-1 | TRBD2 | TRBV5-1 | - | CASSFGGSVDEQFF | TGCGCCAGCAGCTTCGGCGGGAGTGTCGATGAGCAGTTCTTC
16 | TRBJ2-1 | - | TRBV18 | - | CASSLTEAQGYNEQFF | TGTGCCAGCTCTCTGACGGAGGCCCAAGGGTACAATGAGCAGTTCTTC
14 | TRBJ2-7 | TRBD2 | TRBV19 | few | CASSIGSGRYEQYF | TGTGCCAGTAGTATCGGTAGCGGGAGGTACGAGCAGTACTTC
18 | TRBJ2-7 | TRBD2 | TRBV27 | - | CASSLSMVGTSGVYEQYF | TGTGCCAGCAGTTTATCGATGGTAGGGACTAGCGGAGTATACGAGCAGTACTTC
15 | TRBJ2-6 | - | TRBV5-5 | - | CASSLGRSGANVLTF | TGTGCCAGCAGCTTGGGTCGCTCTGGGGCCAACGTCCTGACTTTC
16 | TRBJ1-1 | - | TRBV11-2 | - | CASSPAGKLMNTEAFF | TGTGCCAGCAGCCCAGCAGGGAAATTAATGAACACTGAAGCTTTCTTT
13 | TRBJ2-7 | - | TRBV7-7 | once | CASSLDRRYEQYF | TGTGCTAGCAGCCTCGACAGGCGTTACGAGCAGTACTTC
14 | TRBJ2-7 | TRBD1 | TRBV5-1 | - | CASSPGTGPYEQYF | TGCGCCAGCAGCCCAGGGACAGGTCCCTACGAGCAGTACTTC
16 | TRBJ2-1 | TRBD2 | TRBV28 | - | CASSYEVRLAYNEQFF | TGTGCCAGCAGTTACGAGGTACGACTAGCGTACAATGAGCAGTTCTTC
15 | TRBJ1-5 | TRBD1 | TRBV28 | - | CASSPGDRGHQPQHF | TGTGCCAGCAGTCCCGGGGACAGGGGTCATCAGCCCCAGCATTTT
16 | TRBJ1-2 | TRBD1 | TRBV28 | - | CASSESGQGALYGYTF | TGTGCCAGCAGCGAATCGGGACAGGGGGCTTTATATGGCTACACCTTC
19 | TRBJ2-3 | TRBD2 | TRBV7-8 | - | CASSYRFGGRGTATDTQYF | TGTGCCAGCAGCTACCGTTTCGGGGGGAGGGGCACAGCTACAGATACGCAGTATTTT
18 | TRBJ2-1 | TRBD2 | TRBV18 | - | CASSLRLAGGVEDNEQFF | TGTGCCAGCTCACTGAGACTAGCGGGAGGGGTGGAAGACAATGAGCAGTTCTTC
14 | TRBJ2-7 | - | TRBV28 | - | CASSSLMTGPEQYF | TGTGCCAGCAGTTCCCTAATGACAGGACCCGAGCAGTACTTC
14 | TRBJ2-7 | TRBD2 | TRBV7-9 | - | CASSTWDYDYEQYF | TGTGCCAGCAGCACCTGGGACTACGACTACGAGCAGTACTTC
14 | TRBJ2-3 | - | TRBV19 | - | CASSMSRNTDTQYF | TGTGCCAGTAGTATGAGTCGTAACACAGATACGCAGTATTTT
14 | TRBJ1-1 | TRBD1 | TRBV5-1 | once | CASSPRQGSTEAFF | TGCGCCAGCAGCCCCCGACAGGGGAGTACTGAAGCTTTCTTT
14 | TRBJ1-5 | - | TRBV5-4 | - | CASSLAGSNQPQHF | TGTGCCAGCAGCTTGGCAGGTAGCAATCAGCCCCAGCATTTT
13 | TRBJ2-7 | - | TRBV5-4 | - | CASSLASVYEQYF | TGTGCCAGCAGCTTGGCCTCGGTCTACGAGCAGTACTTC
18 | TRBJ2-1 | TRBD2 | TRBV4-1 | - | CASSQEVSGRALSNEQFF | TGCGCCAGCAGCCAAGAGGTGAGCGGGAGGGCCCTCTCCAATGAGCAGTTCTTC
16 | TRBJ2-2 | TRBD2 | TRBV4-1 | - | CASSRLLAGGTGELFF | TGCGCCAGCAGCCGCCTACTAGCGGGAGGGACCGGGGAGCTGTTTTTT
16 | TRBJ2-6 | TRBD1 | TRBV6-1 | - | CASSGTGWSGANVLTF | TGTGCCAGCAGTGGGACAGGGTGGTCTGGGGCCAACGTCCTGACTTTC
13 | TRBJ2-4 | TRBD1 | TRBV5-1 | - | CASGQGLGNIQYF | TGCGCCAGTGGACAGGGACTGGGGAACATTCAGTACTTC
15 | TRBJ2-1 | - | TRBV4-2 | - | CASSQGPANYNEQFF | TGTGCCAGCAGCCAAGGACCAGCGAACTACAATGAGCAGTTCTTC
15 | TRBJ2-2 | TRBD2 | TRBV4-2 | - | CASSLTSGNTGELFF | TGTGCCAGCAGCCTGACTAGCGGGAACACCGGGGAGCTGTTTTTT
17 | TRBJ2-2 | TRBD1 | TRBV7-2 | - | CASSATGTGMNTGELFF | TGTGCCAGCAGCGCCACAGGGACAGGGATGAACACCGGGGAGCTGTTTTTT
13 | TRBJ2-2 | - | TRBV27 | - | CASSFLGAGELFF | TGTGCCAGCAGTTTTCTAGGGGCCGGGGAGCTGTTTTTT